This TCR beta chain was sequenced for a study of regulatory T cells in long-lasting Graves disease. Overall study findings and caveats: Persistent Graves' patients showed less TCR diversity than newly diagnosed ones.

In its sample, this clonotype was seen a few times. The antigen remains unidentified. The time point: persistent/refractory GD, antithyroid drugs over 5 years with positive TRAb. Extracted PBMC RNA gave rise to the TCR library. Sequencing libraries for TCR beta were prepared with iRepertoire HTBI primers and Arm-PCR of CDR3 regions. Via MiXCR, TCRdb re-called the multiplex PCR reads, giving one row per CDR3 protein. The sample comprises about 470,000 distinct CDR3 sequences, around 21% of which are singletons, and under 9% rests with the top ten. The germline V and J ends were trimmed by 6 bases and 0 bases, with 12 bases remaining between them. The germline V gene has CDR1 MDHEN and CDR2 SYDVKM. The CDR3 spans 14 residues.

The chain links TRBV28 to TRBJ2-7, with a tentative D call TRBD1 (6 bases). This material consisted of peripheral blood mononuclear cells (PBMCs), taken when the disease was refractory, from a patient treated with antithyroid drugs. The sequence derives from a female donor with Graves disease. CDR3 DNA sequence: TGTGCCAGCAGCTGGGGGCAAAACTCCTACGAGCAGTACTTC. As protein: CASSWGQNSYEQYF.